This T cell receptor (beta chain) was found in a study of regulatory T cells in long-lasting Graves disease. General study findings and limits: Persistent Graves' patients showed a TCR diversity that was lower than that of newly diagnosed ones. Persistent patients shared more public clonotypes (about 2,700) than new patients (roughly 970).

Through Arm-PCR of CDR3 regions and iRepertoire HTBI primers, TCR beta libraries were built. From the multiplex PCR reads, TCRdb called clonotypes with MiXCR, one entry per CDR3 protein. The profile shows some 410,000 distinct CDR3 sequences, 16% of them singletons. Time point specified: newly diagnosed GD, antithyroid drugs for less than 3 months. With RNA extracted from PBMCs as input, the TCR library was made. CDR1 LNHDA and CDR2 SQIVND come from the germline V gene (reference sequence). Trimming removed 7 bases from V and 2 bases from J; junction bases left unmatched: 12. The CDR3 loop spans 16 amino acids. This clonotype was counted many times. Its specificity is unknown. These records were also assigned to another study, of T cells in Graves' hyperthyroidism and ophthalmopathy.

The TCR was taken from a woman in her twenties or thirties with Graves disease. The gene calls are TRBV19 and TRBJ2-3, with 7 bases that match TRBD1. Source: peripheral blood mononuclear cells (PBMCs), taken at new diagnosis, from a patient treated with antithyroid drugs. In DNA, the CDR3 is TGTGCCAGTACCGACCGCCCGGGGACAGTCACAGATACGCAGTATTTT. This encodes CASTDRPGTVTDTQYF.